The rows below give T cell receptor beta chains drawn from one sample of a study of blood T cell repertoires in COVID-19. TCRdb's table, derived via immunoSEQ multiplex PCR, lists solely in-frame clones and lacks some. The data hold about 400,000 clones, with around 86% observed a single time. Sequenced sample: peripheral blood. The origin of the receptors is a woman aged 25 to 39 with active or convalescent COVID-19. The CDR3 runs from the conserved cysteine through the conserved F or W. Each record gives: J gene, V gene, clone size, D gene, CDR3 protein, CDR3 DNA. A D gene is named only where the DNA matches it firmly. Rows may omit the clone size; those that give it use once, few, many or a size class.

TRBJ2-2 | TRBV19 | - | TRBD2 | CASSSSGFTGELFF | TGTGCCAGTAGTAGTAGCGGGTTCACCGGGGAGCTGTTTTTT
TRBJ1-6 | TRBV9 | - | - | CASSPGWDSYSPLHF | TGTGCCAGCAGCCCCGGTTGGGACTCTTACTCACCCCTCCACTTT
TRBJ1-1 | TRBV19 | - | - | CASSPTGSLRFSNTEAFF | TGTGCCAGTAGTCCTACCGGGAGCTTACGCTTTAGTAACACTGAAGCTTTCTTT
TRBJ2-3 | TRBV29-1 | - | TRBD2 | CSVESASGGVRSTDTQYF | TGCAGCGTTGAATCCGCTAGCGGGGGAGTACGAAGCACAGATACGCAGTATTTT
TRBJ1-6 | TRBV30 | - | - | CASRAAGHGSPLHF | TGTGCCTCTCGGGCGGCGGGTCATGGCTCACCCCTCCACTTT
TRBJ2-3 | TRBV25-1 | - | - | CASSVGHSSDTQYF | TGTGCCAGCAGTGTTGGGCATTCCTCCGATACGCAGTATTTT
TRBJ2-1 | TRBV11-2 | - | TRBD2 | CASSFPRVAGGHNEQFF | TGTGCCAGCAGCTTTCCCCGTGTAGCGGGAGGCCACAATGAGCAGTTCTTC
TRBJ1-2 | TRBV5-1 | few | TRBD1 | CASSATGDHGYTF | TGCGCCAGCAGCGCAACAGGGGATCACGGCTACACCTTC
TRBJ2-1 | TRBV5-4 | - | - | CASSLLNEQFF | TGTGCCAGCAGCTTGTTAAATGAGCAGTTCTTC
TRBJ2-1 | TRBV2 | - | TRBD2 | CASSGALAGDRRPGNEQFF | TGTGCCAGCAGTGGGGCACTAGCGGGAGATAGGCGACCGGGAAATGAGCAGTTCTTC
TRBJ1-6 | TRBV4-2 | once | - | CASSRSNDLLHF | TGTGCCAGCAGCCGGTCTAATGATCTCCTCCACTTT
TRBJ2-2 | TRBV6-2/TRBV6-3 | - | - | CASSQTQGPFTGELFF | TGTGCCAGCAGCCAAACGCAGGGGCCCTTCACCGGGGAGCTGTTTTTT
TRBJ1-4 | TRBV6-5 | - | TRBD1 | CASSRGQGEGEKLFF | TGTGCCAGCAGTCGCGGACAGGGGGAGGGAGAAAAACTGTTTTTT
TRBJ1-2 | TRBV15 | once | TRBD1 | CATSRDRTGGDGYTF | TGTGCCACCAGCAGAGATCGGACAGGGGGTGATGGCTACACCTTC
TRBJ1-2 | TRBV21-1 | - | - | CASSIWPWAGGGYTF | TGTGCCAGCAGCATATGGCCGTGGGCAGGGGGTGGCTACACCTTC
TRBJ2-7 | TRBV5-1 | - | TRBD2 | CASSLALAGVLFSVEQYF | TGCGCCAGCAGCTTGGCGTTAGCGGGGGTCCTTTTTAGTGTCGAGCAGTACTTC
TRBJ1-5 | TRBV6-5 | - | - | CASSFGGDIYQPQHF | TGTGCCAGCAGTTTCGGTGGGGACATTTATCAGCCCCAGCATTTT
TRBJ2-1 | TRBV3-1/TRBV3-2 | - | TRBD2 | CASSLPGLAFNEQFF | TGTGCCAGCAGCCTCCCGGGACTAGCCTTCAATGAGCAGTTCTTC
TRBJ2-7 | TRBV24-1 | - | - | CATSDRKSSYEQYF | TGTGCCACCAGCGACAGAAAGAGCTCCTACGAGCAGTACTTC
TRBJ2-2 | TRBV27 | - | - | CASSFGQGGTGELFF | TGTGCCAGCAGTTTTGGGCAGGGAGGTACCGGGGAGCTGTTTTTT
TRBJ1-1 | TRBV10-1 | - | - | CASSEDTLMNTEAFF | TGCGCCAGCAGCGAGGACACCCTCATGAACACTGAAGCTTTCTTT
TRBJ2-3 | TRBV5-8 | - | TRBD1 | CASSLSSFRQGVADTQYF | TGTGCCAGCAGCTTGAGTTCTTTCCGACAGGGCGTTGCAGATACGCAGTATTTT
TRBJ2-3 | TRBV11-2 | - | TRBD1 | CASSLVDPRQGTYTDTQYF | TGTGCCAGCAGCTTAGTCGATCCCCGACAGGGAACATACACAGATACGCAGTATTTT
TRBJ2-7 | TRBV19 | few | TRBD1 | CASSIVGQGTYEQYF | TGTGCCAGTAGTATCGTAGGACAGGGGACCTACGAGCAGTACTTC
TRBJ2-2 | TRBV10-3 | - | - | CAHRDIANTGELFF | TGTGCGCACCGGGACATCGCGAACACCGGGGAGCTGTTTTTT
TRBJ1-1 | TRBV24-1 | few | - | CATSAGDHTEAFF | TGTGCCACCAGTGCAGGGGATCACACTGAAGCTTTCTTT
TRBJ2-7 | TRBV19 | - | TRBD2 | CASSIGSGGAYEQYF | TGTGCCAGTAGTATAGGAAGCGGGGGGGCCTACGAGCAGTACTTC
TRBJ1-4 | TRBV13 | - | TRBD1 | CASSRTGDGSEKLFF | TGTGCCAGCAGCCGGACAGGGGATGGCAGTGAAAAACTGTTTTTT
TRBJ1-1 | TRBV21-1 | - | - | CASQRPGGYRSEAFF | TGTGCCAGCCAGCGCCCAGGAGGGTATCGTTCTGAAGCTTTCTTT
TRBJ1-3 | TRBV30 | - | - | CAWNIPSGNTIYF | TGTGCCTGGAACATACCCTCTGGAAACACCATATATTTT
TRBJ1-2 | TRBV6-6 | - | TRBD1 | CASRDRESYGYTF | TGTGCCAGCCGGGACAGAGAATCCTATGGCTACACCTTC
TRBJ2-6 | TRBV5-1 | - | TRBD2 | CASSLRGGSGANVLTF | TGCGCCAGCAGCTTGCGGGGGGGCTCTGGGGCCAACGTCCTGACTTTC
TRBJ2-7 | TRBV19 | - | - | CASSMAGLSYEQYF | TGTGCCAGTAGTATGGCGGGCCTCTCCTACGAGCAGTACTTC
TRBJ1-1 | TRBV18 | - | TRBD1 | CASSPRTGNAFF | TGTGCCAGCTCACCTAGGACAGGGAACGCTTTCTTT
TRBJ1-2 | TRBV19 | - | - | CASSFRDIPRNGYTF | TGTGCCAGTAGTTTTCGGGACATCCCAAGGAATGGCTACACCTTC
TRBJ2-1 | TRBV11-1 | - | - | CASSLFPFEQFF | TGTGCCAGCAGCTTATTTCCATTTGAGCAGTTCTTC
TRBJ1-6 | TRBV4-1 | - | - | CASSQDRELDSPLHF | TGCGCCAGCAGCCAAGATCGGGAACTCGATTCACCCCTCCACTTT
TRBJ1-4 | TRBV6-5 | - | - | CASTLGVEGEKLFF | TGTGCCAGCACCCTAGGGGTCGAAGGTGAAAAACTGTTTTTT